Listed below are T cell receptor beta chains from one sample, sequenced in a study of glioma-infiltrating T cells after dendritic cell vaccination. Repertoires were generated with immunoSEQ multiplex PCR, while TCRdb's copy carries only in-frame clones and drops some. The data contain tens of thousands of clones, 89% of them singletons. Sequenced here: blood, sampled after dendritic cell vaccination. The receptors were sampled from a human donor with glioblastoma. Both conserved end residues are trimmed from each CDR3.

cdr3_aa	j_call	v_call
ASSEAYRLENNEQF	TRBJ2-1	TRBV6-1
AWSEGQGRYQPQH	TRBJ1-5	TRBV30
ASSGTSGRAYNEQF	TRBJ2-1	TRBV27
ASSQGGQLNSPLH	TRBJ1-6	TRBV4-1
ASSPRLAKDTQY	TRBJ2-3	TRBV18
ATERARGGVAF	TRBJ1-1	TRBV7-2
ASSLGQASGTGELF	TRBJ2-2	TRBV11-1
ASSRGMSSYEQF	TRBJ2-1	TRBV5-1
ASSQSRQRGETQY	TRBJ2-5	TRBV14
ASSLLTSTYQETQY	TRBJ2-5	TRBV7-8
ASSLFASGSMGYNEQF	TRBJ2-1	TRBV27
ASSQEMGGPNYGYT	TRBJ1-2	TRBV4-3
ASSIFSAGKTDNEQF	TRBJ2-1	TRBV19
ASSLEGEQY	TRBJ2-7	TRBV4-1
ASSQGTSGSSYNEQF	TRBJ2-1	TRBV4-2
ASSPLGLAGAIEQY	TRBJ2-7	TRBV18
ATMGSSGSSTDTQY	TRBJ2-3	TRBV10-3
SVTQGSNYGYT	TRBJ1-2	TRBV29-1
ASSLTVPNEKLF	TRBJ1-4	TRBV28
ASSQDRGARDEQY	TRBJ2-7	TRBV4-2
ASSGGGRNYGYT	TRBJ1-2	TRBV28
ASSYGGGLSYEQY	TRBJ2-7	TRBV6-6
ASTRDLLDTQY	TRBJ2-3	TRBV30
ASSLAGLRLTQY	TRBJ2-5	TRBV7-8
ASRRTITNTGELF	TRBJ2-2	TRBV6-1
AWSADRNYGYT	TRBJ1-2	TRBV30
ASRADREQY	TRBJ2-7	TRBV10-2
ASSTGPGEAF	TRBJ1-1	TRBV27
ASTNGGSAYNEQF	TRBJ2-1	TRBV28
ASSESQGYEQY	TRBJ2-7	TRBV25-1
ASSSRYSSYEQY	NA	TRBV28
ASSGANRVQPQH	TRBJ1-5	TRBV2
SVEGAEGDSYNEQF	TRBJ2-1	TRBV29-1
ASSVGQGGNIQY	TRBJ2-4	TRBV7-2
ASSEREVEKLF	TRBJ1-4	TRBV25-1
ASSAGQGYSTEAF	TRBJ1-1	TRBV19
ASSLRGRVTNEKLF	TRBJ1-4	TRBV13
ASSADRVNYGYT	TRBJ1-2	TRBV5-4
ASSFSGSEAF	TRBJ1-1	TRBV11-3
AWSVPGAPGYT	TRBJ1-2	TRBV30
ASSFSGQGGGYT	TRBJ1-2	TRBV2
ASSSSIKWGGVRSYGYT	TRBJ1-2	TRBV13
ASSQRTLAGGPNTQY	TRBJ2-3	TRBV5-5